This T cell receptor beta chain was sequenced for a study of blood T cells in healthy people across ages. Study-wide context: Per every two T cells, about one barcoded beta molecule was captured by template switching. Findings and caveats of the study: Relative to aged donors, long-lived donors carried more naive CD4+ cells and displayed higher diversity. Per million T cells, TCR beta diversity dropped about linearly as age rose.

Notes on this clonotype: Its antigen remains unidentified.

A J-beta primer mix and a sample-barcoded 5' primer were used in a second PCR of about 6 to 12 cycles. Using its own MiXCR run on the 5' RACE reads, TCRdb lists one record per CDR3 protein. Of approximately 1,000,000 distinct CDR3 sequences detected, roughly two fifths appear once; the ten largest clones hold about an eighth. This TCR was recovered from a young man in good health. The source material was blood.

The CDR3 DNA reads TGTGCCAGCAGCCCTGGTTCGAGACAGCTATTTACTGATGAGCAGTTCTTC. It codes for CASSPGSRQLFTDEQFF. This chain uses TRBV7-8 with TRBJ2-1; a possible D gene is TRBD1 (5 bases). Deletions cut 5 bases from V and 8 bases from J, with 25 bases between. Germline lookup yields CDR1 SGHVS and CDR2 FQNEAQ. This CDR3 comprises 17 residues. The full variable domain, with the rest looked up from reference TRBV7-8 and TRBJ2-1, is GAGVSQSPRYKVAKRGQDVALRCDPISGHVSLFWYQQALGQGPEFLTYFQNEAQLDKSGLPSDRFFAERPEGSVSTLKIQRTQQEDSAVYLCASSPGSRQLFTDEQFFGPGTRLTVL.